Presented here are 22 T cell receptor beta chains from one specimen sequenced in a study of cytomegalovirus exposure and HLA in healthy donors. PCR involved 60 Vbeta and 13 Jbeta primers. Produced via immunoSEQ multiplex PCR; TCRdb's table is partial and in-frame only. The listing contains about 130,000 clones. Sequencing was performed on PBMCs. These receptors came from a man aged 18 to 29 in good health and CMV-seronegative.

V gene TRBV6-1 combines with J gene TRBJ1-2; D uncertain. Deletions cut 10 bases from V and 4 bases from J, with 16 bases between. Germline CDR1 and CDR2: MNHNS and SASEGT. The CDR3 is made up of 13 amino acids. CDR3 coding DNA: TGTGCCACCCGACGGGGTGTGGGCTATGGCTACACCTTC. It translates to CATRRGVGYGYTF.

The chain is built from TRBV9 and TRBJ1-3; 7 bases align to TRBD1. V shed 2 bases and J 0 bases; nucleotides not matched to a gene: 2. CDR3 length: 15 amino acids. Germline V gene sequence: CDR1 SGDLS, CDR2 YYNGEE. The CDR3 sequence is CASSVDRVSGNTIYF. CDR3 DNA: TGTGCCAGCAGCGTCGACAGGGTCTCTGGAAACACCATATATTTT.

The V and J genes are TRBV11-2 and TRBJ2-5; 11 nucleotides line up with TRBD1. Germline CDR1 SGHAT, CDR2 FQNNGV. This CDR3 is 15 amino acids long. The V and J ends lost 6 bases and 5 bases, in that order; junction bases with no gene match: 8. In DNA, the CDR3 is TGTGCCAGCAGTCCCGGACAGGGGGCATATGAGACCCAGTACTTC. This translates into CASSPGQGAYETQYF.

The chain links TRBV18 to TRBJ2-7; a weak D match, TRBD2 (5 bases). The germline V gene encodes CDR1 KGHSH and CDR2 LQKENI. The CDR3 is made up of 15 amino acids. The V end was cut by 3 bases, the J end by 5 bases, with 17 bases between. The CDR3 region has the DNA TGTGCCAGCTCACCTTTGATGGGAGAATTTCACGAGCAGTACTTC. Encoded protein: CASSPLMGEFHEQYF.

This chain uses TRBV5-1 with TRBJ2-7, with TRBD1 as a possible D gene (6 bases). The CDR3 extends over 14 amino acids. Trimming took 1 base from V and 0 from J, leaving 8 bases between them. The germline CDR1 and CDR2 sequences are SGHRS and YFSETQ. The CDR3 DNA is TGCGCCAGCAGCTTGACAGGGAACTCCTACGAGCAGTACTTC. Its protein product is CASSLTGNSYEQYF.

The V call is TRBV30, the J call TRBJ2-7; D not certain. The CDR3 totals 12 residues. The V and J ends lost 7 bases and 2 bases respectively, with 12 bases between them. Looked up from germline, CDR1 is GTSNPN and CDR2 is SVGIG (reference sequence). The CDR3 DNA is TGTGCCTCCGCGCCCAATGCCTACGAGCAGTACTTC. Its translation: CASAPNAYEQYF. Complete variable domain (other parts from reference TRBV30 and TRBJ2-7): SQTIHQWPATLVQPVGSPLSLECTVEGTSNPNLYWYRQAAGRGLQLLFYSVGIGQISSEVPQNLSASRPQDRQFILSSKKLLLSDSGFYLCASAPNAYEQYFGPGTRLTVT.

This chain links TRBV12-5 with TRBJ2-7, with a weak D call TRBD1 (6 bases). The CDR3 is made up of 14 amino acids. The ends were cut back, 3 bases at V and 2 bases at J, with 11 bases in the middle. Germline CDR1 is LGHNT and CDR2 is FRNRAP. The CDR3 nucleotides are TGTGCTAGTGGTTTCGGGGACATTACCTACGAGCAGTACTTC. As protein: CASGFGDITYEQYF.

The chain carries TRBV30 and TRBJ1-5; unclear D gene. The CDR3 consists of 13 residues. V lost 0 bases to trimming and J lost 4 bases, with 7 bases between them. Looked up from germline, CDR1 is GTSNPN and CDR2 is SVGIG (reference sequence). This CDR3 is CAWSVDRNQPQHF. The DNA of the CDR3 is TGTGCCTGGAGTGTCGATCGGAATCAGCCCCAGCATTTT.

The chain is built from TRBV10-3 and TRBJ2-3; 12 bases fit TRBD2. The CDR3 has 16 residues. V shed 3 bases and J 8 bases; nucleotides not matched to a gene: 9. Germline lookup yields CDR1 ENHRY and CDR2 SYGVKD. CDR3 sequence (DNA): TGTGCCATCAGTGATGAACTAGCGGGGGGTATTGCTACGCAGTATTTT. The encoded protein is CAISDELAGGIATQYF.

The V call is TRBV4-1, the J call TRBJ2-3; 12 bases map to TRBD2. Losses at the gene ends were 4 bases for V and 0 bases for J; bases not matched to a gene: 2. Germline lookup yields CDR1 MGHRA and CDR2 YSYEKL. The CDR3 loop spans 16 amino acids. CDR3 protein: CASSLGLAGSTDTQYF. The CDR3 nucleotides are TGCGCCAGCAGCCTCGGACTAGCGGGGAGCACAGATACGCAGTATTTT.

J is TRBJ2-7 and V is TRBV10-1; TRBD1 matches at 9 bases. V dropped 6 bases and J dropped 3; count of bases not matched to a gene: 12. Per germline, CDR1 WNHNN and CDR2 SYGVQD (reference sequence). This CDR3 has 16 amino acids. The CDR3 coding sequence is TGCGCCAGCAGCTCCAGGACAGGGGTGAAACACTACGAGCAGTACTTC. Translated: CASSSRTGVKHYEQYF.

The rearrangement uses TRBV19 and TRBJ1-5; 8 nucleotides line up with TRBD1. The germline V gene has CDR1 LNHDA and CDR2 SQIVND (reference sequence). The CDR3 sequence is 15 residues long. The V gene end was trimmed by 4 bases and the J gene end by 1 base; junction bases not matched to a gene: 3. CDR3 sequence (DNA): TGTGCCAGTAGTACAGGGGGCGGCAGCAATCAGCCCCAGCATTTT. Protein product: CASSTGGGSNQPQHF.

Here the CDR3 reads CASSDPETSGGATEQFF. The CDR3 DNA follows: TGTGCCAGCAGCGATCCGGAGACTAGCGGGGGGGCCACTGAGCAGTTCTTC. The J gene is TRBJ2-1, the V gene TRBV7-9; 14 bases align to TRBD2. J gave up 9 bases and V 5 bases, and 12 bases lay outside the gene matches. CDR1 is SEHNR and CDR2 is FQNEAQ in the germline V gene (reference sequence). This CDR3 is 17 amino acids long.

J is TRBJ2-3 and V is TRBV6-4; 13 nucleotides line up with TRBD2. The CDR3 covers 15 residues. J gave up 4 bases and V 6 bases, and 4 bases lay outside the gene matches. Germline-derived CDR1 and CDR2 are MRHNA and SNTAGT. The CDR3 sequence is CASSQTSGGADTQYF. Written as DNA, the CDR3 is TGTGCCAGCAGCCAAACTAGCGGGGGGGCAGATACGCAGTATTTT.

V usage is TRBV10-3 and J usage is TRBJ2-2; possibly TRBD2 for D (6 bases). Germline CDR1 ENHRY, CDR2 SYGVKD. V lost 7 bases, J lost 4 bases, and 10 bases lay in between. This CDR3 is 13 amino acids long. The CDR3 DNA follows: TGTGCCATCACCCAGGGAGGCACCGGGGAGCTGTTTTTT. Its protein is CAITQGGTGELFF.

CDR3 sequence (DNA): TGTGCCTGGAGTGTGGTAGCGGGAGTTGATACGCAGTATTTT. Residues: CAWSVVAGVDTQYF. The chain employs TRBV30 and TRBJ2-3, with 9 bases lining up with TRBD2. Per the germline V gene, CDR1 is GTSNPN and CDR2 is SVGIG (reference sequence). Losses at the gene ends were 0 bases for V and 6 bases for J; bases not matched to a gene: 4. The CDR3 length is 14 residues.

The chain has TRBV2 and TRBJ1-1; D remains ambiguous. The germline CDR1 and CDR2 sequences are SNHLY and FYNNEI. This CDR3 has 14 residues. V was trimmed by 6 bases and J by 1 base, leaving 12 bases between them. The CDR3 region has the DNA TGTGCCAGCAGGGAGGCATCAGGGAACACTGAAGCTTTCTTT. Translation: CASREASGNTEAFF.

The CDR3 reads CASSRSGSLFSDEQFF. The CDR3 DNA reads TGTGCCAGCAGCCGTAGCGGGAGCTTATTTAGCGATGAGCAGTTCTTC. The V gene is TRBV7-2, the J gene TRBJ2-1, with 9 bases matching TRBD2. Germline V CDR1 and CDR2: SGHTA, FQGNSA. With V trimmed by 5 bases and J by 8 bases, 13 bases remained unmatched. This CDR3 has 16 residues.

With respect to this clone: The junction departs from the called germline gene at one end, perhaps through a read error. The chain couples TRBV29-1 to TRBJ1-1; TRBD1 matches 8 bases. The CDR3 covers 11 residues. Germline assignment: CDR1 SQVTM and CDR2 ANQGSEA. CDR3 in DNA: TGCAGCTTACAACAGGGGGGCCTAATCCCCTTT. Translation: CSLQQGGLIPF.

This rearrangement joins TRBV30 to TRBJ2-7; TRBD2 matches 8 bases. Trimming took 0 bases from V and 7 from J; bases not matched to a gene: 17. CDR1 GTSNPN and CDR2 SVGIG come from the germline V gene (reference sequence). The CDR3 covers 17 residues. CDR3 sequence reads: CAWSVGRTSFPFGEQYF. The CDR3 region has the DNA TGTGCCTGGAGTGTGGGAAGGACTAGCTTCCCCTTCGGAGAGCAGTACTTC.

The V and J genes are TRBV6-1 and TRBJ1-2; D remains ambiguous. The CDR3 spans 15 residues. The germline V gene encodes CDR1 MNHNS and CDR2 SASEGT. Trimming took 4 bases from V and 6 from J, leaving 18 bases between them. The CDR3 bases are TGTGCCAGCAGTGGGACGCGGGGTCGACGGGATGGCTACACCTTC. Amino acids: CASSGTRGRRDGYTF.

The rearrangement links TRBV6-5 to TRBJ2-1; D is uncertain. This CDR3 has 12 residues. Germline-derived CDR1 and CDR2 are MNHEY and SVGAGI. Between the trimmed V and J ends, which lost 2 bases and 8 bases, there was a span of 7 bases. The CDR3 DNA is TGTGCCAGCAGTTACCGAGGTTATGAGCAGTTCTTC. Encoded protein: CASSYRGYEQFF.